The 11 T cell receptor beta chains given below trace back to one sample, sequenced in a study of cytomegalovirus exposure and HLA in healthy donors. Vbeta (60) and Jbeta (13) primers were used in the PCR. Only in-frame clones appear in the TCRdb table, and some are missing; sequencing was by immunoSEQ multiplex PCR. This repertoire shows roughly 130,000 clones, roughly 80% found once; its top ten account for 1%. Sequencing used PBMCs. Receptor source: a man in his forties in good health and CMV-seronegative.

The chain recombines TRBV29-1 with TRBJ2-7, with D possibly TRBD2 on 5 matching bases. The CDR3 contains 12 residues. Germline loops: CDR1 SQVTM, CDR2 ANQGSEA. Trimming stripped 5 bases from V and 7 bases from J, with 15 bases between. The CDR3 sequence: CSVPRASGEQYF. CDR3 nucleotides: TGCAGCGTTCCCCGGGCGTCGGGAGAGCAGTACTTC.

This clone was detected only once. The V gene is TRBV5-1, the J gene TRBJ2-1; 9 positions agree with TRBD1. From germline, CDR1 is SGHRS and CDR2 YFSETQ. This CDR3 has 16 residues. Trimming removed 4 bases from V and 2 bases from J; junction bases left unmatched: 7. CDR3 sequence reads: CASSPRQGGTYNEQFF. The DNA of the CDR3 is TGCGCCAGCAGCCCCCGACAGGGGGGTACCTACAATGAGCAGTTCTTC.

The CDR3 reads CASTGGIYEQYF. As DNA, the CDR3 is TGTGCCAGCACAGGCGGGATTTACGAGCAGTACTTC. The chain links TRBV28 to TRBJ2-7; tentatively, D is TRBD2 (6 bases). This CDR3 contains 12 residues. The V end lost 7 bases, the J end lost 4 bases, and 11 bases lay between the germline ends. Germline V CDR1 and CDR2: MDHEN, SYDVKM.

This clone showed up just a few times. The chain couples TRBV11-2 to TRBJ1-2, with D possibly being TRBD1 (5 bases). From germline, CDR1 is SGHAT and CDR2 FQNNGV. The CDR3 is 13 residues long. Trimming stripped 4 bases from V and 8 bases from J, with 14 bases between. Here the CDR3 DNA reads TGTGCCAGCAGCTATGCGCAGGGTGGCGGCTACACCTTC. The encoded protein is CASSYAQGGGYTF.

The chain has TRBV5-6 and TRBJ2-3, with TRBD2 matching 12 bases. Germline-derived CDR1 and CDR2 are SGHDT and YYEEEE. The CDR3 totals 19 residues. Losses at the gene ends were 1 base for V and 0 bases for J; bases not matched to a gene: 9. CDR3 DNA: TGTGCCAGCAGCTTGCCGAGGACTAGCGGGGTACCTAGCACAGATACGCAGTATTTT. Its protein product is CASSLPRTSGVPSTDTQYF.

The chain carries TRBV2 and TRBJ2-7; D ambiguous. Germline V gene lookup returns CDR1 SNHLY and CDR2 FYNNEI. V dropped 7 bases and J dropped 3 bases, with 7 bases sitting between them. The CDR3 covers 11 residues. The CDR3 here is CASTTGYEQYF. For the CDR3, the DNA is TGTGCCAGCACGACGGGCTACGAGCAGTACTTC.

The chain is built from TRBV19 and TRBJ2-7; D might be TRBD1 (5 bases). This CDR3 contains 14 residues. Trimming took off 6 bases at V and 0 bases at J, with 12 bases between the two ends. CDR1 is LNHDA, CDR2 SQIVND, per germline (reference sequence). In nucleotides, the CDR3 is TGTGCCAGTAGGGGCAGGGCAAACTCCTACGAGCAGTACTTC. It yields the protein CASRGRANSYEQYF.

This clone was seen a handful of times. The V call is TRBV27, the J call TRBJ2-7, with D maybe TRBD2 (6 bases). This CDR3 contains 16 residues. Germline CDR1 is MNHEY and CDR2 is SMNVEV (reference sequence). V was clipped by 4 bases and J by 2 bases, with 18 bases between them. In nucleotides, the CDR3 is TGTGCCAGCAGTTCGGACCGGGGCGGGACCACCTACGAGCAGTACTTC. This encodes CASSSDRGGTTYEQYF.

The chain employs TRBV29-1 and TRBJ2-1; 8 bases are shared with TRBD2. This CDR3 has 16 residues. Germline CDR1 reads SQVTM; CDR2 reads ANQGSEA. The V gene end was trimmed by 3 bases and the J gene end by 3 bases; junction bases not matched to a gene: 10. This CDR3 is CSVEISVAGSYNEQFF. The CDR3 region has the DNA TGCAGCGTTGAGATCTCGGTAGCGGGAAGCTACAATGAGCAGTTCTTC.

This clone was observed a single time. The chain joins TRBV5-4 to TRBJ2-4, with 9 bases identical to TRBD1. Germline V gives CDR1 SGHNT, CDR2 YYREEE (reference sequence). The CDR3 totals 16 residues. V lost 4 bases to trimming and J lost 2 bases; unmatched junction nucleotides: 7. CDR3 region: CASSKPGTGTKNIQYF. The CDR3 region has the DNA TGTGCCAGCAGCAAACCCGGGACAGGGACCAAAAACATTCAGTACTTC.

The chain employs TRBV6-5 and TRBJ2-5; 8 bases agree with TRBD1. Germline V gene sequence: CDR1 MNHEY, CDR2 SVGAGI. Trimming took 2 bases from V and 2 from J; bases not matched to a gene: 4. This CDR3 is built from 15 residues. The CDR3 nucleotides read TGTGCCAGCAGTTACGGAGGACAGGGACAAGAGACCCAGTACTTC. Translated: CASSYGGQGQETQYF.